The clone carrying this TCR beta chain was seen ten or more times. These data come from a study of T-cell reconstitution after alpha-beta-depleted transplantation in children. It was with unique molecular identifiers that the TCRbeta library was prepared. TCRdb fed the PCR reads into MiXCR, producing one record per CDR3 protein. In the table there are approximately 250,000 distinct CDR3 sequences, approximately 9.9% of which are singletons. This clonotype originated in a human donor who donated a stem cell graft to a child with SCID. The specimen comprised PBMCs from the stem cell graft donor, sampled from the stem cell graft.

The CDR3 loop is CASRPDRNEQFF. The DNA for the CDR3 is TGTGCCAGTAGACCGGACAGAAATGAGCAGTTCTTC. The chain carries TRBV19 and TRBJ2-1; a weak D match, TRBD1 (6 bases). This CDR3 spans 12 amino acids. The V gene lost 6 bases and the J gene lost 7 bases, with 10 bases spanning the gap. Per the germline V gene, CDR1 is LNHDA and CDR2 is SQIVND (reference sequence).